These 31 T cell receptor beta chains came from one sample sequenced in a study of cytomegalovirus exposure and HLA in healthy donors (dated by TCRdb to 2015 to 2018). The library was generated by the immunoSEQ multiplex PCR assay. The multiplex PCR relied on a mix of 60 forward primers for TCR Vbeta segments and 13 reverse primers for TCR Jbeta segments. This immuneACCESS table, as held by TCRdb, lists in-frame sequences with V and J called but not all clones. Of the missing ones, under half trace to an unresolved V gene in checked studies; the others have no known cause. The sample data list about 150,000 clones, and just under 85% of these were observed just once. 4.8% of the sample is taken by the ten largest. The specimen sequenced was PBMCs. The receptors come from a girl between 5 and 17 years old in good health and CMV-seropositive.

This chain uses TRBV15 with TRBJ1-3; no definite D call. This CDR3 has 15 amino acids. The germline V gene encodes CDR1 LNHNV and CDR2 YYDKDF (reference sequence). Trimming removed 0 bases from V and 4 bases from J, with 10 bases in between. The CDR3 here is CATSRDPGTGNTIYF. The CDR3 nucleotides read TGTGCCACCAGCAGAGACCCAGGCACGGGAAACACCATATATTTT.

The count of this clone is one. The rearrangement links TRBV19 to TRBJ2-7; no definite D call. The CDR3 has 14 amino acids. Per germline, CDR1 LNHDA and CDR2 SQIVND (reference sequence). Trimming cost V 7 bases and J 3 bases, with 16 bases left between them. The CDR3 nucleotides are TGTGCCAGTACCCTTAATTTACACAGCTACGAGCAGTACTTC. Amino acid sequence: CASTLNLHSYEQYF.

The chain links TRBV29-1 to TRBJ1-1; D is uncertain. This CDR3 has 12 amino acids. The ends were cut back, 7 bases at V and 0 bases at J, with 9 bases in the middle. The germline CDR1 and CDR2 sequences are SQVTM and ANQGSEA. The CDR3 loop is CSAGNMNTEAFF. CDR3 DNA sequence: TGCAGCGCCGGGAACATGAACACTGAAGCTTTCTTT.

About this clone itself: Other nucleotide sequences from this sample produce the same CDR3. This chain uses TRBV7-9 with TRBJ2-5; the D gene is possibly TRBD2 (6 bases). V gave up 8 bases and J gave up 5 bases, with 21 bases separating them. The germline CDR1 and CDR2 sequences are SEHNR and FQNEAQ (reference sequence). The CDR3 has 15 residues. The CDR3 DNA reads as TGTGCCAGCGTTTCTAGTGGGGGAGGCTCCGAGACCCAGTACTTC. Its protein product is CASVSSGGGSETQYF.

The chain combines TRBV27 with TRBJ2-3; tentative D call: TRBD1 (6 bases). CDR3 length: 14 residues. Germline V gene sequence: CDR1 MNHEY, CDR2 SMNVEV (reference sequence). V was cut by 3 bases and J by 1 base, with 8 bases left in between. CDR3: CASSLNRGTDTQYF. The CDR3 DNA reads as TGTGCCAGCAGTTTGAACAGGGGCACAGATACGCAGTATTTT.

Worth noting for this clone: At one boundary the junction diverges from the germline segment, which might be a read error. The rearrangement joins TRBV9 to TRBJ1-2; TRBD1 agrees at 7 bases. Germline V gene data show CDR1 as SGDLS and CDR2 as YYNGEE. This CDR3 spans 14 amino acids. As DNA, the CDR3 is TGTGCCAGCAGCGCGGGACAGCAGCGCTATGGCCACACCTTC. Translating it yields CASSAGQQRYGHTF.

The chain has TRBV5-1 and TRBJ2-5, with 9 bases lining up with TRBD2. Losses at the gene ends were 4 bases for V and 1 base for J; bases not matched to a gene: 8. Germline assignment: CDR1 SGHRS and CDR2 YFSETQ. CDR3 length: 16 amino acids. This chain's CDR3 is CASSKTRGGTQETQYF. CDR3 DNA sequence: TGCGCCAGCAGCAAAACGCGGGGGGGAACCCAAGAGACCCAGTACTTC.

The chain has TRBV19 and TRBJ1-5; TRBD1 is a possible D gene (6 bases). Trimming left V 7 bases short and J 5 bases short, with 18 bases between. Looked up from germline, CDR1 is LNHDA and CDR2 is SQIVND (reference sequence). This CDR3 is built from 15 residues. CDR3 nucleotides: TGTGCCAGTACACCCCGAGGACAGCTCGATCAGCCCCAGCATTTT. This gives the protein CASTPRGQLDQPQHF.

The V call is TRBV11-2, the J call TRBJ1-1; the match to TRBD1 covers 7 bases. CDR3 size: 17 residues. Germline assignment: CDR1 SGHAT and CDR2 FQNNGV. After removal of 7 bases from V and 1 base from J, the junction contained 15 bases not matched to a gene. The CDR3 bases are TGTGCCAGCAAACGGCCCGGTGGGACAGCGAAGAACACTGAAGCTTTCTTT. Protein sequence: CASKRPGGTAKNTEAFF.

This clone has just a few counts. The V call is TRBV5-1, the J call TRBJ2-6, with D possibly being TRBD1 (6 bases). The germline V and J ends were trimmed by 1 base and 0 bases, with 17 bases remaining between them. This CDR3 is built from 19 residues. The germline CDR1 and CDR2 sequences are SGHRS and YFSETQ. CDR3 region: CASSLRQVGLSSGANVLTF. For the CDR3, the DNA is TGCGCCAGCAGCTTGCGACAGGTCGGGTTATCCTCTGGGGCCAACGTCCTGACTTTC.

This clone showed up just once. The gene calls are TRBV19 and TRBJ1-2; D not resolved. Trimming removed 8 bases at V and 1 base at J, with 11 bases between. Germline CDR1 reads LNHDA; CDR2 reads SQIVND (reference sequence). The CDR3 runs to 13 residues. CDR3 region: CASSRDLNYGYTF. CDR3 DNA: TGTGCCAGTTCGAGGGATCTTAACTATGGCTACACCTTC.

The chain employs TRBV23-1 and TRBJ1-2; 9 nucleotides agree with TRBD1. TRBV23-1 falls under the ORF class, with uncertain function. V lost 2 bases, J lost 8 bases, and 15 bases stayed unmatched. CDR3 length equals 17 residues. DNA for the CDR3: TGCGCCAGCAGTCAACCGAGAGGGGACAGGGCGTTCGAAGGCTACACCTTC. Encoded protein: CASSQPRGDRAFEGYTF.

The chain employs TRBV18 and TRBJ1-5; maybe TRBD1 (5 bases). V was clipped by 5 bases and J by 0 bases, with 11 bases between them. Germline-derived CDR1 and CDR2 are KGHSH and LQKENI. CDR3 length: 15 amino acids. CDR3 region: CASSTSTDSNQPQHF. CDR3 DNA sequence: TGTGCCAGCTCAACCTCGACAGATAGCAATCAGCCCCAGCATTTT.

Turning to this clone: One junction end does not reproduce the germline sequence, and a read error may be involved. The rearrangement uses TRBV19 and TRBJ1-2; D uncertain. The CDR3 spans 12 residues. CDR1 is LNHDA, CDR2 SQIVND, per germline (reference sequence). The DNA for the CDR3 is TGTGCCAGTAGTCTAGACCTCTATGGCTACACCTTC. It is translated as CASSLDLYGYTF.

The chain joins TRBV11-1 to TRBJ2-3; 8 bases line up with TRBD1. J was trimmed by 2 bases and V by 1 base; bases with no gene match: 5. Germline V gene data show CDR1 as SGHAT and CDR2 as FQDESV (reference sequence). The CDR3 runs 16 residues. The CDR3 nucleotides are TGTGCCAGCAGCTTAGACAGGGGGACCAACACAGATACGCAGTATTTT. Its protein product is CASSLDRGTNTDTQYF.

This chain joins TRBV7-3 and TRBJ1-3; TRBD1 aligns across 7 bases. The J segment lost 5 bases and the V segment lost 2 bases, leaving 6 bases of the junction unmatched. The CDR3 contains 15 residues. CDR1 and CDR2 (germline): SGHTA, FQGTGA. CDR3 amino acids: CASSLSGGGRNTIYF. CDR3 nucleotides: TGTGCCAGCAGCTTATCGGGAGGGGGCCGAAACACCATATATTTT.

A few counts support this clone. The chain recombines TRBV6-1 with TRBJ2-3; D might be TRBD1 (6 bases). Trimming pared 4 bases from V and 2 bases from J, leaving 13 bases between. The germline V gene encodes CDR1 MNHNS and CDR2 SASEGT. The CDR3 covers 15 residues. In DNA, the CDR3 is TGTGCCAGCAGTGGACGACGGACAGACACAGATACGCAGTATTTT. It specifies CASSGRRTDTDTQYF.

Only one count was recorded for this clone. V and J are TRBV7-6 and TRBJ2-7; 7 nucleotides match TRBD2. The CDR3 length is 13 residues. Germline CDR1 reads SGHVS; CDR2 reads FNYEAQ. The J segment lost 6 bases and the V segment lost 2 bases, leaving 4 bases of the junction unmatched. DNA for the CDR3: TGTGCCAGCAGCTTAAGCGGGGCGGGCGAGCAGTACTTC. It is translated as CASSLSGAGEQYF.

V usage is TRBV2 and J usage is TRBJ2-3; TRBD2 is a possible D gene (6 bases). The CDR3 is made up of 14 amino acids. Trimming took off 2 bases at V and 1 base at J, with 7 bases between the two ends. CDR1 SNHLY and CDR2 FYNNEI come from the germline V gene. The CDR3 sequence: CASSESGGTDTQYF. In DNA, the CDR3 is TGTGCCAGCAGTGAATCGGGGGGCACAGATACGCAGTATTTT.

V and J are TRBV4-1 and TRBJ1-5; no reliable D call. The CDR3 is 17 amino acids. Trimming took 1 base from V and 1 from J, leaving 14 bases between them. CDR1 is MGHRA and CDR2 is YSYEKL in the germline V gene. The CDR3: CASSQGVLVASNQPQHF. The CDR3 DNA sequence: TGCGCCAGCAGCCAAGGAGTCTTAGTAGCGAGCAATCAGCCCCAGCATTTT.

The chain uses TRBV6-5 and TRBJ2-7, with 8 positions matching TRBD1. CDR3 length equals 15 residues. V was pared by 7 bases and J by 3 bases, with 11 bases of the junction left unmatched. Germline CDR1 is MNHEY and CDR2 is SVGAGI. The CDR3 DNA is TGTGCCAGCAACCAAGGGACAGGAGGGTACTACGAGCAGTACTTC. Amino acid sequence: CASNQGTGGYYEQYF.

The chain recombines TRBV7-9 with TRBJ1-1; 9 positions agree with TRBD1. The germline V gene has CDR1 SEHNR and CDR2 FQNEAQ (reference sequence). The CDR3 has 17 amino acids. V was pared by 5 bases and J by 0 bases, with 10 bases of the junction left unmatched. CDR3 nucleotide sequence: TGTGCCAGCAGCAGGGACAGGGCCCCTTCCATGAACACTGAAGCTTTCTTT. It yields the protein CASSRDRAPSMNTEAFF.

The CDR3 here is CASREEATNTEAFF. The CDR3 region has the DNA TGTGCCAGTAGAGAGGAGGCAACTAACACTGAAGCTTTCTTT. The rearrangement links TRBV19 to TRBJ1-1, with D hard to call. V dropped 6 bases and J dropped 2 bases, with 13 bases sitting between them. Germline values: CDR1 LNHDA, CDR2 SQIVND (reference sequence). This CDR3 is built from 14 residues. The full variable domain, completed using reference TRBV19 and TRBJ1-1, is DGGITQSPKYLFRKEGQNVTLSCEQNLNHDAMYWYRQDPGQGLRLIYYSQIVNDFQKGDIAEGYSVSREKKESFPLTVTSAQKNPTAFYLCASREEATNTEAFFGQGTRLTVV.

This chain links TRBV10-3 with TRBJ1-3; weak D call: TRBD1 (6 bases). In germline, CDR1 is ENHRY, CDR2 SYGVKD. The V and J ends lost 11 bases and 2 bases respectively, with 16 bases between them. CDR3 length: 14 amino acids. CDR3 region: CASRSQGTGNTIYF. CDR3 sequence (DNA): TGTGCCTCCCGCTCGCAGGGGACTGGAAACACCATATATTTT.

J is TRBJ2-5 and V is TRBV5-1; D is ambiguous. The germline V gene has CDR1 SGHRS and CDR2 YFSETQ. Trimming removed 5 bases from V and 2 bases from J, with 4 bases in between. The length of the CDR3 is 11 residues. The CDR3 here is CASRSQETQYF. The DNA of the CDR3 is TGCGCCAGCAGGTCTCAAGAGACCCAGTACTTC.

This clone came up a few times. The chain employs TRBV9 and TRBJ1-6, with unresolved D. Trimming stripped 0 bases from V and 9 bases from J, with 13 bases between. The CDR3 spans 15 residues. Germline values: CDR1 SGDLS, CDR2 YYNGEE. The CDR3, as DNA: TGTGCCAGCAGCGTAGAGGGTCCCGCGGGTTCACCCCTCCACTTT. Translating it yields CASSVEGPAGSPLHF.

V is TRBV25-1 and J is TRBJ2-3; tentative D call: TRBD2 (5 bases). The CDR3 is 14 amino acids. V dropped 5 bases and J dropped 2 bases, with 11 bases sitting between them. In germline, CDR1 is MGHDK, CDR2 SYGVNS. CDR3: CASSFRLLTDTQYF. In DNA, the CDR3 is TGTGCCAGCAGTTTCCGACTACTCACAGATACGCAGTATTTT.

The CDR3 DNA sequence: TGTGCCAGCAGCCCCAGCCGGAGAGGGAACTATGGCTACACCTTC. It is translated as CASSPSRRGNYGYTF. The chain has TRBV5-4 and TRBJ1-2; D remains ambiguous. V was trimmed by 4 bases and J by 2 bases, leaving 15 bases between them. Germline V gene lookup returns CDR1 SGHNT and CDR2 YYREEE (reference sequence). The CDR3 contains 15 residues.

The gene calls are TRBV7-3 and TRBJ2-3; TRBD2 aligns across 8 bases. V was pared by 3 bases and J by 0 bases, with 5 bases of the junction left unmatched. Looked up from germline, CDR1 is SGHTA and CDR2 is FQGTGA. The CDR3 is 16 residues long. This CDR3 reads CASSFTGGASTDTQYF. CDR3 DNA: TGTGCCAGCAGCTTTACCGGGGGGGCCAGCACAGATACGCAGTATTTT.

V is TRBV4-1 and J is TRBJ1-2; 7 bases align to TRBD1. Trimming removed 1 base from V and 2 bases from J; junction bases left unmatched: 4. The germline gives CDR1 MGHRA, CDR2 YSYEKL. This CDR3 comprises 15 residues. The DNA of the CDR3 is TGCGCCAGCAGCCAAGTTCCAGGGGGAAACTATGGCTACACCTTC. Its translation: CASSQVPGGNYGYTF.

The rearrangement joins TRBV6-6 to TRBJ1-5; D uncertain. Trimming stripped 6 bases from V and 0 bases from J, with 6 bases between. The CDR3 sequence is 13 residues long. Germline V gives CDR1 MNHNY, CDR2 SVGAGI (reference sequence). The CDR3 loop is CASRSPSNQPQHF. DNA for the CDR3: TGTGCCAGCAGGAGCCCTAGCAATCAGCCCCAGCATTTT.